These 11 T cell receptor beta chains came from one sample sequenced in a study of neoadjuvant anti-PD-1 for oral cavity cancer. Generated by immunoSEQ multiplex PCR, the TCRdb table keeps only in-frame clones and is missing some. Among about 15,000 clones listed, under 75% were seen once. The sequencing used PBMCs, collected before nivolumab (anti-PD-1) treatment. The source is a person aged 35-79 years with oral cavity squamous cell carcinoma.

The chain employs TRBV28 and TRBJ2-3; D gene uncertain. Per the germline V gene, CDR1 is MDHEN and CDR2 is SYDVKM. CDR3 length: 14 residues. Deletions cut 6 bases from V and 0 bases from J, with 10 bases between. CDR3 residues: CASREAASTDTQYF. The CDR3 DNA sequence: TGTGCCAGCAGAGAGGCCGCTAGCACAGATACGCAGTATTTT.

The chain joins TRBV9 to TRBJ2-2, with a tentative D call TRBD2 (6 bases). V lost 4 bases to trimming and J lost 2 bases, with 9 bases between them. Germline CDR1 is SGDLS and CDR2 is YYNGEE. This CDR3 region has 14 residues. CDR3 region: CASSSTRNTGELFF. The CDR3 DNA follows: TGTGCCAGCAGCTCGACTAGAAACACCGGGGAGCTGTTTTTT.

The V and J genes are TRBV5-1 and TRBJ1-3; D is possibly TRBD1 (5 bases). V shed 6 bases and J shed 1 base, with 17 bases lying between them. Germline V gene data show CDR1 as SGHRS and CDR2 as YFSETQ. The CDR3 totals 16 residues. The CDR3 DNA reads TGCGCCAGCAAGGTCTCCATGACAGATTCTGGAAACACCATATATTTT. As protein: CASKVSMTDSGNTIYF.

The chain is built from TRBV20-1 and TRBJ1-1; D remains unclear. Germline CDR1 and CDR2: DFQATT and SNEGSKA (reference sequence). The V and J ends lost 5 bases and 7 bases respectively, with 11 bases between them. This CDR3 contains 11 residues. CDR3 in amino acids: CSASGGFEAFF. For the CDR3, the DNA is TGCAGTGCTTCGGGTGGGTTTGAAGCTTTCTTT.

This chain connects TRBV9 to TRBJ2-7; D is unresolved. Trimming pared 0 bases from V and 0 bases from J, leaving 7 bases between. This CDR3 contains 14 residues. In germline, CDR1 is SGDLS, CDR2 YYNGEE. The CDR3: CASSVDGASYEQYF. The CDR3 DNA reads TGTGCCAGCAGCGTAGACGGCGCCTCCTACGAGCAGTACTTC.

The rearrangement joins TRBV7-8 to TRBJ1-5; D not resolved. The CDR3 is 17 residues long. The germline V gene has CDR1 SGHVS and CDR2 FQNEAQ. The V end lost 0 bases, the J end lost 1 base, and 13 bases lay between the germline ends. The CDR3 loop is CASSLALMTQSNQPQHF. DNA of the CDR3: TGTGCCAGCAGCTTAGCGCTAATGACACAGAGCAATCAGCCCCAGCATTTT. The variable domain in full, completed from reference TRBV7-8 and TRBJ1-5, reads GAGVSQSPRYKVAKRGQDVALRCDPISGHVSLFWYQQALGQGPEFLTYFQNEAQLDKSGLPSDRFFAERPEGSVSTLKIQRTQQEDSAVYLCASSLALMTQSNQPQHFGDGTRLSIL.

V usage is TRBV6-6 and J usage is TRBJ2-7; D gene ambiguous. Germline assignment: CDR1 MNHNY and CDR2 SVGAGI (reference sequence). Trimming cost V 0 bases and J 6 bases, with 6 bases left between them. The CDR3 totals 12 residues. In DNA, the CDR3 is TGTGCCAGCAGTTACTCGGCGGTCGAGCAGTACTTC. Protein sequence: CASSYSAVEQYF.

The chain joins TRBV29-1 to TRBJ2-3, with 10 positions matching TRBD2. V shed 5 bases and J 2 bases; nucleotides not matched to a gene: 4. The CDR3 extends over 14 amino acids. The germline gives CDR1 SQVTM, CDR2 ANQGSEA. CDR3 bases: TGCAGCGTTTCAGCGGGAGGGGACACAGATACGCAGTATTTT. Translated: CSVSAGGDTDTQYF.

In this sample, this clone turned up a few times. This chain uses TRBV6-5 with TRBJ2-2; D ambiguous. V lost 5 bases, J lost 3 bases, and 13 bases lay in between. The CDR3 spans 15 residues. Germline assignment: CDR1 MNHEY and CDR2 SVGAGI. The CDR3 DNA reads TGTGCCAGCAGTCGTCAGACATTACACACCGGGGAGCTGTTTTTT. Amino acids: CASSRQTLHTGELFF.

This chain links TRBV6-1 with TRBJ2-2; 10 positions agree with TRBD2. CDR1 is MNHNS and CDR2 is SASEGT in the germline V gene. The CDR3 covers 15 residues. The ends lost 2 bases at V and 7 bases at J; junction bases unmatched: 4. CDR3 protein: CASSELAGVGGELFF. Written as DNA, the CDR3 is TGTGCCAGCAGTGAACTAGCGGGAGTAGGCGGGGAGCTGTTTTTT.

The chain is built from TRBV5-1 and TRBJ2-5, with D unclear. The CDR3 is 15 amino acids. V lost 0 bases to trimming and J lost 1 base, with 10 bases between them. Germline loops: CDR1 SGHRS, CDR2 YFSETQ. CDR3 bases: TGCGCCAGCAGCTTGGTGAGTGGGATCCAAGAGACCCAGTACTTC. Its protein is CASSLVSGIQETQYF.